These 30 T cell receptor beta chains were all obtained from the same sample, sequenced in a study of blood T cell repertoires in COVID-19. Clones were read by immunoSEQ multiplex PCR, and TCRdb kept only the in-frame ones, dropping some. The table lists 270,000 or so clones, approximately 90% of them singletons, with about 4.6% in the top ten. Sequencing input: peripheral blood. The origin of the receptors is a man in his forties or fifties with acute or convalescent COVID-19.

This clone turned up a few times. The genes are TRBV11-3 and TRBJ1-1, with D maybe TRBD1 (5 bases). V was clipped by 5 bases and J by 5 bases, with 12 bases between them. The CDR3 covers 13 residues. Germline V CDR1 and CDR2: SGHNT, YENEEA. The CDR3 reads CASSPSGGTEAFF. The CDR3, as DNA: TGTGCCAGCAGCCCGTCGGGGGGAACTGAAGCTTTCTTT.

V usage is TRBV4-2 and J usage is TRBJ2-1; D is possibly TRBD2 (7 bases). CDR3 size: 17 residues. Per germline, CDR1 LGHNA and CDR2 YNFKEQ. V lost 0 bases and J 6 bases, leaving 18 bases between the germline ends. The CDR3 DNA reads TGTGCCAGCAGCCAAGAGGTCCGCGGGGGCCTCGCCAATGAGCAGTTCTTC. Translating it yields CASSQEVRGGLANEQFF.

V usage is TRBV7-2 and J usage is TRBJ2-2; D is ambiguous. The CDR3 has 15 amino acids. The V end was cut by 7 bases, the J end by 0 bases, with 12 bases between. Germline V CDR1 and CDR2: SGHTA, FQGNSA. DNA of the CDR3: TGTGCCAGCAACCTACTGGGCGCGAACACCGGGGAGCTGTTTTTT. This sequence encodes CASNLLGANTGELFF.

The J gene is TRBJ1-4, the V gene TRBV30; tentatively, D is TRBD1 (5 bases). Germline V lookup: CDR1 GTSNPN, CDR2 SVGIG (reference sequence). V was clipped by 0 bases and J by 8 bases, with 16 bases between them. CDR3 length: 15 residues. The CDR3 coding sequence is TGTGCCTGGAGTGTAAAGGGCACCCGGGGGGAAAAACTGTTTTTT. Protein sequence: CAWSVKGTRGEKLFF.

CDR3 in DNA: TGTGCCATCCAAACTAGCTCCTACAATGAGCAGTTCTTC. It encodes CAIQTSSYNEQFF. This chain uses TRBV10-3 with TRBJ2-1, with D possibly matching TRBD2 (5 bases). Trimming stripped 8 bases from V and 0 bases from J, with 8 bases between. This CDR3 contains 13 residues. Germline lookup yields CDR1 ENHRY and CDR2 SYGVKD.

CDR3 in amino acids: CASREGTGSTGELFF. In DNA, the CDR3 is TGTGCCAGCAGAGAGGGGACAGGAAGTACCGGGGAGCTGTTTTTT. The chain links TRBV6-5 to TRBJ2-2; 8 nucleotides line up with TRBD1. The germline CDR1 and CDR2 sequences are MNHEY and SVGAGI. This CDR3 contains 15 residues. V trimming: 6 bases; J trimming: 5 bases; junction bases outside the gene matches: 8.

The CDR3 DNA follows: TGTGCCAGCAGCTTAAACAACCTTTACGAGCAGTACTTC. Protein: CASSLNNLYEQYF. The rearrangement uses TRBV7-9 and TRBJ2-7; D is unclear. This CDR3 region has 13 residues. V was shortened by 2 bases and J by 4 bases, with 9 bases between the two germline ends. Germline CDR1 and CDR2: SEHNR and FQNEAQ (reference sequence).

This clone showed up just once. The CDR3: CASSSIGGVYNSPLHF. The CDR3 DNA is TGTGCCAGCAGTTCGATCGGCGGAGTTTATAATTCACCCCTCCACTTT. The rearrangement uses TRBV27 and TRBJ1-6; D not certain. The CDR3 has 16 residues. Deletions cut 4 bases from V and 4 bases from J, with 14 bases between. CDR1 and CDR2 from the germline V gene are MNHEY and SMNVEV (reference sequence).

V usage is TRBV9 and J usage is TRBJ1-4; D remains unclear. The V end was cut by 3 bases, the J end by 4 bases, with 13 bases between. Per the germline V gene, CDR1 is SGDLS and CDR2 is YYNGEE. The CDR3 extends over 15 amino acids. CDR3 sequence: CASSAGPQSNEKLFF. DNA for the CDR3: TGTGCCAGCAGCGCTGGGCCTCAAAGTAATGAAAAACTGTTTTTT.

With regard to this clone: In this CDR3 the conserved last residue, phenylalanine or tryptophan, is missing, so a read error is likely. No DNA is shown, since the ends of the CDR3 on it are uncertain; the CDR3 is the one TCRdb lists. The chain links TRBV18 to TRBJ2-4; the table gives TRBD1 as D, unverified against the DNA. The CDR3 region is 13 residues in length, termini included. CDR1 and CDR2 (germline): KGHSH, LQKENI. The CDR3 region is CASSPLRDRGPSY.

In regard to this clone: Relative to the germline gene, one junction end is altered; a read error may explain this. The chain is built from TRBV6-2 or TRBV6-3 and TRBJ1-2; D is unresolved. The CDR3 totals 11 residues. CDR1 is MNHEY, CDR2 SVGEGT, per germline. CDR3 bases: TGTGCCACCAGTTCGGGCTATGGCTACACCTTC. Its translation is CATSSGYGYTF.

The genes are TRBV10-3 and TRBJ1-5; 7 positions agree with TRBD1. The V segment lost 2 bases and the J segment 5 bases; nucleotides outside the gene matches: 9. The CDR3 spans 16 residues. CDR1 ENHRY and CDR2 SYGVKD come from the germline V gene. CDR3 bases: TGTGCCATCAGTGAGGGATTAAGACAGGGCTATCAGCCCCAGCATTTT. Protein sequence: CAISEGLRQGYQPQHF.

The rearrangement joins TRBV18 to TRBJ1-5; D perhaps matches TRBD1 (5 bases). Trimming stripped 3 bases from V and 4 bases from J, with 13 bases between. Germline CDR1 and CDR2: KGHSH and LQKENI. The CDR3 length is 15 residues. The CDR3: CASSPNTGDNQPQHF. For the CDR3, the DNA is TGTGCCAGCTCACCCAACACAGGAGATAATCAGCCCCAGCATTTT.

The chain is built from TRBV19 and TRBJ1-5; 9 bases match TRBD1. Trimming at V came to 8 bases and at J to 5 bases, leaving 4 bases not matched to a gene. This CDR3 has 13 amino acids. Germline lookup yields CDR1 LNHDA and CDR2 SQIVND (reference sequence). The CDR3 nucleotides read TGTGCCAGTTCCGGGACAGGGTATCAGCCCCAGCATTTT. Its protein product is CASSGTGYQPQHF.

This clone was seen once. The chain combines TRBV5-1 with TRBJ2-6; the D gene is possibly TRBD1 (6 bases). This CDR3 is built from 17 residues. Trimming took 0 bases from V and 3 from J, leaving 13 bases between them. Germline V gene data show CDR1 as SGHRS and CDR2 as YFSETQ. The CDR3 DNA follows: TGCGCCAGCAGCTTGGCCCTTGTACAGGGTGGGGCCAACGTCCTGACTTTC. Translating gives CASSLALVQGGANVLTF.

The chain is built from TRBV4-2 and TRBJ2-1; TRBD2 might be the D (6 bases). This CDR3 region has 13 residues. Germline CDR1 and CDR2: LGHNA and YNFKEQ. The germline V and J ends were trimmed by 4 bases and 9 bases, with 13 bases remaining between them. The CDR3 loop is CASSLEGGFEQFF. CDR3 sequence (DNA): TGTGCCAGCAGCCTAGAGGGAGGATTTGAGCAGTTCTTC.

The gene calls are TRBV3-1 (or the pseudogene TRBV3-2) and TRBJ1-2, with D hard to call. The CDR3 runs to 13 residues. Germline V gives CDR1 LGHDT, CDR2 YNNKEL (reference sequence). The V and J ends lost 6 bases and 1 base respectively, with 9 bases between them. Written as DNA, the CDR3 is TGTGCCAGCAGTCTGAGGGATAACTATGGCTACACCTTC. Residues: CASSLRDNYGYTF.

The sample holds a few counts of this clone. The CDR3 loop is CAISESGEGQYF. The CDR3 region has the DNA TGTGCCATCAGTGAGTCGGGAGAGGGGCAGTACTTC. The V and J genes are TRBV10-3 and TRBJ2-7; D is possibly TRBD2 (5 bases). CDR3 length equals 12 residues. Germline V gene sequence: CDR1 ENHRY, CDR2 SYGVKD. V was clipped by 0 bases and J by 9 bases, with 9 bases between them.

This chain's CDR3 is CASSFEQGIDSPLHF. CDR3 nucleotide sequence: TGTGCCAGCAGCTTCGAACAGGGGATTGATTCACCCCTCCACTTT. The rearrangement joins TRBV7-8 to TRBJ1-6, with TRBD1 matching over 7 bases. With V trimmed by 3 bases and J by 8 bases, 7 bases remained unmatched. The CDR3 sequence is 15 residues long. Germline assignment: CDR1 SGHVS and CDR2 FQNEAQ.

The gene calls are TRBV11-3 and TRBJ1-5; 7 bases fit TRBD1. The CDR3 has 15 residues. Germline values: CDR1 SGHNT, CDR2 YENEEA. The V and J ends lost 8 bases and 1 base, in that order; junction bases with no gene match: 8. CDR3 sequence reads: CASGNRGWSNQPQHF. Written as DNA, the CDR3 is TGTGCCAGCGGGAACAGGGGATGGAGCAATCAGCCCCAGCATTTT.

The V gene is TRBV5-1, the J gene TRBJ1-1; 10 bases align to TRBD1. The CDR3 contains 14 residues. V was pared by 4 bases and J by 5 bases, with 5 bases of the junction left unmatched. Germline V gene data show CDR1 as SGHRS and CDR2 as YFSETQ. The CDR3: CASSTGTGETEAFF. In DNA form, the CDR3 reads TGCGCCAGCAGCACCGGGACAGGGGAGACTGAAGCTTTCTTT.

The V gene is TRBV30, the J gene TRBJ2-5; 7 bases are a match to TRBD1. Germline CDR1 GTSNPN, CDR2 SVGIG (reference sequence). The ends lost 4 bases at V and 4 bases at J; junction bases unmatched: 9. The CDR3 consists of 14 residues. The CDR3 spells CAWTLRGLGETQYF. The CDR3 bases are TGTGCCTGGACGCTAAGGGGGCTTGGAGAGACCCAGTACTTC.

This rearrangement joins TRBV5-1 to TRBJ2-1; a possible D gene is TRBD1 (6 bases). This CDR3 has 14 residues. Trimming pared 0 bases from V and 4 bases from J, leaving 8 bases between. Germline values: CDR1 SGHRS, CDR2 YFSETQ. In nucleotides, the CDR3 is TGCGCCAGCAGCTTGGGAGGGGGTTACAATGAGCAGTTCTTC. Encoded protein: CASSLGGGYNEQFF.

V is TRBV10-3 and J is TRBJ2-1; the D gene is possibly TRBD2 (6 bases). The germline V gene encodes CDR1 ENHRY and CDR2 SYGVKD. The CDR3 consists of 14 residues. Trimming took 10 bases from V and 0 from J, leaving 13 bases between them. The CDR3 here is CATGGSGSYNEQFF. DNA of the CDR3: TGTGCCACCGGGGGAAGTGGCTCCTACAATGAGCAGTTCTTC.

The chain links TRBV10-1 to TRBJ2-3; D gene ambiguous. Germline V gene data show CDR1 as WNHNN and CDR2 as SYGVQD (reference sequence). Trimming cost V 4 bases and J 2 bases, with 16 bases left between them. This CDR3 spans 16 amino acids. The CDR3 region is CASSADEGGTTDTQYF. CDR3 coding DNA: TGCGCCAGCAGTGCTGATGAAGGCGGAACCACAGATACGCAGTATTTT.

The rearrangement uses TRBV5-6 and TRBJ2-7; D perhaps matches TRBD2 (5 bases). Germline-derived CDR1 and CDR2 are SGHDT and YYEEEE. CDR3 length: 12 amino acids. Trimming shortened V by 7 bases and J by 6 bases, and 14 bases separated the two germline ends. DNA of the CDR3: TGTGCCAGCTCTCAAGGAGGCTCCGAGCAGTACTTC. Translation: CASSQGGSEQYF.

This chain links TRBV14 with TRBJ2-1, with 8 positions matching TRBD1. This CDR3 is built from 15 residues. The junction had 12 bases not matched to a gene; V was cut back by 7 bases and J by 7 bases. The germline CDR1 and CDR2 sequences are SGHDN and FVKESK. CDR3 loop: CASTLRTGIGNEQFF. The CDR3 nucleotides read TGTGCCAGCACCCTTCGGACAGGGATAGGGAATGAGCAGTTCTTC.

The rearrangement joins TRBV7-2 to TRBJ2-1; TRBD1 aligns across 7 bases. Trimming took 4 bases from V and 2 from J; bases not matched to a gene: 5. The germline V gene encodes CDR1 SGHTA and CDR2 FQGNSA. The CDR3 covers 15 residues. CDR3 coding DNA: TGTGCCAGCAGCTCGGGACAGCCGCCCTACAATGAGCAGTTCTTC. Protein sequence: CASSSGQPPYNEQFF.

This clone occurred once. The gene calls are TRBV24-1 and TRBJ2-5; 9 positions match TRBD1. The CDR3 sequence is 15 residues long. V was clipped by 7 bases and J by 2 bases; unmatched bases: 7. The germline CDR1 and CDR2 sequences are KGHDR and SFDVKD. The CDR3 DNA reads TGTGCCACCAGCGATCCAGGGACAGGGCAAGAGACCCAGTACTTC. Amino acid sequence: CATSDPGTGQETQYF.

This rearrangement joins TRBV10-1 to TRBJ2-7; D possibly corresponds to TRBD1 (6 bases). The CDR3 consists of 16 residues. CDR1 and CDR2 from the germline V gene are WNHNN and SYGVQD (reference sequence). V was trimmed by 0 bases and J by 1 base, leaving 13 bases between them. The CDR3: CASSESLGTPSYEQYF. In DNA, the CDR3 is TGCGCCAGCAGTGAGTCGTTGGGGACACCATCCTACGAGCAGTACTTC.